The source of this T cell receptor (beta chain) is a study of blood T cell repertoires in COVID-19. Turning to the study itself: Whether acute or convalescent, the COVID-19 samples came from the United States, Italy and Spain.

The CDR3 loop spans 14 amino acids. V lost 9 bases, J lost 1 base, and 10 bases lay in between. The germline gives CDR1 LNHDA, CDR2 SQIVND (reference sequence). Using immunoSEQ multiplex PCR, the repertoire was profiled, and TCRdb retains in-frame clones only, with some absent. This table holds about 71,000 clones, roughly 89% found once. The source is a man aged 50 to 60 with active COVID-19. Sequenced material: peripheral blood. The rearrangement links TRBV19 to TRBJ2-6; no definite D call. DNA for the CDR3: TGTGCCAGCCCTCTCGTTTCTGGGGCCAACGTCCTGACTTTC. Translated, it gives CASPLVSGANVLTF.